This T cell receptor (beta chain) came from a study of neurological immune-mediated disorders. Overall study results and limits: Private repertoires in all groups were suggested by the absence of shared CDR3 amino acid sequences among expanded clones across subjects. A possible signature appeared as one related-CDR3 cluster, in which phylogenetic grouping placed the repertoires of 18 of 34 multiple sclerosis patients.

Using its own MiXCR run on the 5' RACE reads, TCRdb lists one record per CDR3 protein. This sample has more than 75,000 distinct CDR3 sequences, with roughly 3.5% found just once. Unsorted libraries were prepared from 2 million PBMCs that had been stored at -80 C. This clonotype was recorded at least ten times. Its specificity is not known. Germline loops: CDR1 SGHDT, CDR2 YYEEEE. The CDR3 covers 16 residues. V was clipped by 0 bases and J by 3 bases, with 14 bases between them. This clonotype was obtained from a woman aged 50 to 60 with multiple sclerosis. V and J are TRBV5-6 and TRBJ2-3, with a tentative D call TRBD2 (5 bases). Sequencing was performed on PBMCs. CDR3 residues: CASSLAMRETTDTQYF. In nucleotides, the CDR3 is TGTGCCAGCAGCTTGGCCATGAGGGAAACTACAGATACGCAGTATTTT.